These T cell receptor beta chains were read from a single sample in a study of early T cells in non-severe SARS-CoV-2 infection. TCRdb reprocessed the 5' RACE reads with MiXCR, giving one entry per CDR3 protein. The sample consists of about 61,000 distinct CDR3 sequences, approximately 12% of them appearing once. Specimen: whole blood, collected at baseline. All receptors derive from an adult who was a healthcare worker with PCR-confirmed SARS-CoV-2 infection or an uninfected control (not recorded which). The donor label of this sample is uncertain. Both conserved end residues are trimmed from each CDR3. Fields, in order: clone size, V gene, J gene, CDR3 protein. Only part of the rows carry a size: once, few, many, or a class if the clone is expanded.

abundance: .
v_gene: TRBV7-2
j_gene: TRBJ2-5
CDR3aa: ASSFVGTEDETQY

abundance: many
v_gene: TRBV7-9
j_gene: TRBJ1-1
CDR3aa: ASSLERSNTEAF

abundance: .
v_gene: TRBV29-1
j_gene: TRBJ2-3
CDR3aa: SVAPRLAGADTQY

abundance: few
v_gene: TRBV27
j_gene: TRBJ1-5
CDR3aa: ASSFGHSNQPQH

abundance: many
v_gene: TRBV7-2
j_gene: TRBJ1-3
CDR3aa: ASSPRTAMLGNTIY

abundance: .
v_gene: TRBV5-5
j_gene: TRBJ2-5
CDR3aa: ASSNYRVSEETQY

abundance: many
v_gene: TRBV10-2
j_gene: TRBJ2-2
CDR3aa: ASSDDRRDKPGELF

abundance: .
v_gene: TRBV4-2
j_gene: TRBJ1-1
CDR3aa: ASSPGFVGSMNTEAF

abundance: .
v_gene: TRBV5-4
j_gene: TRBJ1-2
CDR3aa: ASSLGQGQGGGYT

abundance: many
v_gene: TRBV2
j_gene: TRBJ2-5
CDR3aa: ASSIATDMEIQETQY

abundance: .
v_gene: TRBV24-1
j_gene: TRBJ2-2
CDR3aa: ATSVGGGLDTGELF

abundance: few
v_gene: TRBV5-1
j_gene: TRBJ1-2
CDR3aa: ASSLEFLGIVGVYGYT

abundance: many
v_gene: TRBV4-1
j_gene: TRBJ2-4
CDR3aa: ASSLPGDIQY

abundance: .
v_gene: TRBV18
j_gene: TRBJ2-1
CDR3aa: ASSPGQGASDEQF

abundance: .
v_gene: TRBV20-1
j_gene: TRBJ1-1
CDR3aa: SARDFKGMNTEAF

abundance: .
v_gene: TRBV3-1
j_gene: TRBJ1-5
CDR3aa: ASSHDGGNQPQH

abundance: many
v_gene: TRBV6-6
j_gene: TRBJ1-1
CDR3aa: ASTRGLQANTEAF

abundance: .
v_gene: TRBV7-6
j_gene: TRBJ2-3
CDR3aa: ASSLVSERSDTQY

abundance: few
v_gene: TRBV7-8
j_gene: TRBJ1-4
CDR3aa: ASSSDRTPNEKLF

abundance: .
v_gene: TRBV19
j_gene: TRBJ2-5
CDR3aa: ASSIDAAGGPETQY

abundance: .
v_gene: TRBV6-1
j_gene: TRBJ2-3
CDR3aa: ASSERGTDTQY

abundance: few
v_gene: TRBV5-4
j_gene: TRBJ1-2
CDR3aa: ASSRDTSTLYGYT

abundance: .
v_gene: TRBV4-1
j_gene: TRBJ1-1
CDR3aa: ASSPRRESTEAF

abundance: few
v_gene: TRBV12-3/TRBV12-4
j_gene: TRBJ2-1
CDR3aa: ASMTTQPNEQF

abundance: many
v_gene: TRBV7-3
j_gene: TRBJ2-2
CDR3aa: ASSLGTGNTGELF

abundance: few
v_gene: TRBV7-2
j_gene: TRBJ1-2
CDR3aa: ASSLAGGAYYGYT

abundance: .
v_gene: TRBV4-1
j_gene: TRBJ1-1
CDR3aa: ASSLGGTRTEAF

abundance: .
v_gene: TRBV7-6
j_gene: TRBJ2-3
CDR3aa: ASSLGRDTQY

abundance: few
v_gene: TRBV11-2
j_gene: TRBJ2-3
CDR3aa: ASSLDPGLADSTDTQY

abundance: .
v_gene: TRBV5-1
j_gene: TRBJ2-3
CDR3aa: ASSLTGMHTDTQY

abundance: .
v_gene: TRBV27
j_gene: TRBJ2-3
CDR3aa: ASSSVAGGQDTQY

abundance: .
v_gene: TRBV19
j_gene: TRBJ1-2
CDR3aa: ASSINRGKGYGYT

abundance: few
v_gene: TRBV2
j_gene: TRBJ2-5
CDR3aa: ASRAKGTSQETQY

abundance: .
v_gene: TRBV6-5
j_gene: TRBJ1-6
CDR3aa: ASRTQASYNSPLH

abundance: few
v_gene: TRBV9
j_gene: TRBJ1-2
CDR3aa: ASSARQGVNYGYT

abundance: few
v_gene: TRBV18
j_gene: TRBJ1-4
CDR3aa: ASSPRQGITEKLF

abundance: few
v_gene: TRBV2
j_gene: TRBJ1-2
CDR3aa: ASSGTGGDGYT

abundance: .
v_gene: TRBV5-4
j_gene: TRBJ2-3
CDR3aa: ASSFLTGTSTDTQY

abundance: .
v_gene: TRBV2
j_gene: TRBJ1-2
CDR3aa: ARRQGAEGYT

abundance: .
v_gene: TRBV30
j_gene: TRBJ1-2
CDR3aa: AWTQGYGYT

abundance: few
v_gene: TRBV3-1
j_gene: TRBJ2-3
CDR3aa: ASSQDPDYTDTQY

abundance: few
v_gene: TRBV3-1
j_gene: TRBJ1-6
CDR3aa: ASSHRGDSPLH

abundance: few
v_gene: TRBV27
j_gene: TRBJ2-1
CDR3aa: ASSNSGGAVYNEQF

abundance: few
v_gene: TRBV5-1
j_gene: TRBJ2-3
CDR3aa: ASSSTGVADTQY

abundance: few
v_gene: TRBV19
j_gene: TRBJ1-2
CDR3aa: ASSILGAGYGYT

abundance: .
v_gene: TRBV10-1
j_gene: TRBJ2-5
CDR3aa: ASSESIGETQY

abundance: few
v_gene: TRBV10-3
j_gene: TRBJ2-5
CDR3aa: AISPGLQETQY

abundance: .
v_gene: TRBV12-3/TRBV12-4
j_gene: TRBJ1-1
CDR3aa: ASSPGQGDVMNTEAF

abundance: many
v_gene: TRBV18
j_gene: TRBJ1-1
CDR3aa: ASSPTGQGVRMNTEAF

abundance: few
v_gene: TRBV18
j_gene: TRBJ1-4
CDR3aa: ASSPDRGAEKLF

abundance: .
v_gene: TRBV18
j_gene: TRBJ2-1
CDR3aa: ASSPTSGVEQF

abundance: .
v_gene: TRBV6-6
j_gene: TRBJ1-2
CDR3aa: ASTGTGGYGYT

abundance: few
v_gene: TRBV12-3/TRBV12-4
j_gene: TRBJ2-6
CDR3aa: ASTAPSGANVLT